This TCR beta chain was obtained from a study of cytomegalovirus exposure and HLA in healthy donors. Whole-study context: Earlier findings included roughly 120 million unique TCR beta sequences obtained from approximately 170 million T cells. Study-wide findings and caveats: Differences between HLA loci emerged in a later analysis of TCR association rates, with DRB1 most and HLA-C fewest.

Of note for this clone: Its cognate antigen is unknown.

Primers: 60 Vbeta forward and 13 Jbeta reverse. Sequencing was performed with immunoSEQ multiplex PCR; in TCRdb, only in-frame clones are kept and a portion is missing. The data show approximately 240,000 clones, 82% seen once. Each donor's status was that of a healthy bone marrow donor. These donors counted as nominally healthy when sampled, but unrecorded immune exposures were likely. Trimming took off 2 bases at V and 8 bases at J, with 15 bases between the two ends. CDR3 length: 14 amino acids. The germline V gene has CDR1 SGHTA and CDR2 FQGNSA. Sequenced: PBMCs. The chain carries TRBV7-2 and TRBJ1-2; D is unresolved. The receptor was derived from a woman aged 40 to 50 in good health and CMV-seropositive. CDR3 protein: CASSLRSRDVGYTF. The CDR3 DNA is TGTGCCAGCAGCTTAAGGTCTCGGGATGTCGGCTACACCTTC.